Below, 10 T cell receptor beta chains from the same sample are listed, as sequenced in a study of T-cell memory formation after mild COVID-19. A single record per CDR3 protein comes from TCRdb applying MiXCR to the 5' RACE reads. In the table there are 200,000 to 250,000 distinct CDR3 sequences, 9.5% of which are singletons. Sequenced material: PBMCs or a T cell subset sorted from them (not recorded which). The receptors stem from a man aged 18-30 years who had mild COVID-19 (a few samples of this study predate the infection). Cell type and time point are not known.

This clonotype occurred a few times. The J gene is TRBJ2-5, the V gene TRBV5-1; 10 positions match TRBD2. V shed 4 bases, J shed 2 bases, and the junction held 8 bases outside the gene matches. Germline V CDR1 and CDR2: SGHRS, YFSETQ. The CDR3 covers 16 residues. The CDR3 DNA reads as TGCGCCAGCAGCACAGAGCGGGGGGGTGATCAAGAGACCCAGTACTTC. It yields the protein CASSTERGGDQETQYF.

This clonotype was found a few times. The J gene is TRBJ1-2, the V gene TRBV7-2; weak D call: TRBD1 (6 bases). From germline, CDR1 is SGHTA and CDR2 FQGNSA. The CDR3 contains 14 residues. The ends were cut back, 5 bases at V and 8 bases at J, with 18 bases in the middle. DNA of the CDR3: TGTGCCAGCAGCCCATACGACAGGATAATGGGCTACACCTTC. It encodes CASSPYDRIMGYTF. The variable domain in full, completed from reference TRBV7-2 and TRBJ1-2, reads GAGVSQSPSNKVTEKGKDVELRCDPISGHTALYWYRQSLGQGLEFLIYFQGNSAPDKSGLPSDRFSAERTGGSVSTLTIQRTQQEDSAVYLCASSPYDRIMGYTFGSGTRLTVV.

The chain has TRBV12-3 or TRBV12-4 and TRBJ2-7; D perhaps matches TRBD1 (6 bases). Trimming took 5 bases from V and 3 from J, leaving 11 bases between them. The CDR3 spans 13 residues. As DNA, the CDR3 is TGTGCCAGCAGTCTGCACAGGGTCTACGAGCAGTACTTC. Translating it yields CASSLHRVYEQYF.

V is TRBV2 and J is TRBJ2-2; tentative D call: TRBD1 (7 bases). The CDR3 runs 16 residues. Germline loops: CDR1 SNHLY, CDR2 FYNNEI. V was pared by 3 bases and J by 2 bases, with 13 bases between. CDR3 residues: CASSERGQRNTGELFF. In nucleotides, the CDR3 is TGTGCCAGCAGTGAGCGGGGACAGAGAAACACCGGGGAGCTGTTTTTT. The full variable domain, rest sourced from reference TRBV2 and TRBJ2-2, is EPEVTQTPSHQVTQMGQEVILRCVPISNHLYFYWYRQILGQKVEFLVSFYNNEISEKSEIFDDQFSVERPDGSNFTLKIRSTKLEDSAMYFCASSERGQRNTGELFFGEGSRLTVL.

V gene TRBV20-1 combines with J gene TRBJ2-5; 9 nucleotides match TRBD2. CDR3 size: 14 residues. The germline V gene has CDR1 DFQATT and CDR2 SNEGSKA (reference sequence). Unmatched junction bases numbered 8, after V lost 4 bases and J lost 5 bases. The CDR3 protein is CSAMRGGVPETQYF. DNA for the CDR3: TGCAGTGCTATGCGGGGGGGCGTTCCGGAGACCCAGTACTTC.

CDR3 region: CASTVTSPPSYGYTF. The CDR3 DNA is TGTGCCAGCACAGTGACCTCTCCGCCCAGCTATGGCTACACCTTC. The chain recombines TRBV2 with TRBJ1-2; D uncertain. The CDR3 is 15 amino acids. Trimming took 7 bases from V and 4 from J, leaving 19 bases between them. The germline gives CDR1 SNHLY, CDR2 FYNNEI.

This clonotype has a handful of counts. V gene TRBV5-6 combines with J gene TRBJ2-1, with D perhaps TRBD1 or TRBD2 (7 bases each). Germline assignment: CDR1 SGHDT and CDR2 YYEEEE. The CDR3 extends over 14 amino acids. Trimming took 4 bases from V and 9 from J, leaving 17 bases between them. The CDR3 DNA sequence: TGTGCCAGCAGCACTTCAGGGGGGGGACCTGAGCAGTTCTTC. This gives the protein CASSTSGGGPEQFF.

The rearrangement uses TRBV18 and TRBJ2-7; 7 bases match TRBD1. The CDR3 totals 16 residues. V was pared by 3 bases and J by 1 base, with 9 bases of the junction left unmatched. Germline assignment: CDR1 KGHSH and CDR2 LQKENI. The chain's CDR3 is CASSPSTGAGSYEQYV. CDR3 DNA: TGTGCCAGCTCACCTTCCACAGGGGCCGGATCCTACGAGCAGTACGTC.

The chain employs TRBV7-2 and TRBJ2-5; D remains unclear. Germline CDR1 is SGHTA and CDR2 is FQGNSA. This CDR3 has 15 residues. Trimming took off 3 bases at V and 5 bases at J, with 16 bases between the two ends. This chain's CDR3 is CASSLVPGVWETQYF. The CDR3, as DNA: TGTGCCAGCAGCTTGGTCCCTGGGGTATGGGAGACCCAGTACTTC. The variable domain in full, completed from reference TRBV7-2 and TRBJ2-5, reads GAGVSQSPSNKVTEKGKDVELRCDPISGHTALYWYRQSLGQGLEFLIYFQGNSAPDKSGLPSDRFSAERTGGSVSTLTIQRTQQEDSAVYLCASSLVPGVWETQYFGPGTRLLVL.

This clonotype was recorded a few times. CDR3 in DNA: TGTGCCAGCAACCAACAGGGGCGAACCGGGGAGCTGTTTTTT. Encoded protein: CASNQQGRTGELFF. The chain uses TRBV27 and TRBJ2-2; TRBD1 aligns across 7 bases. Germline trimming cut 7 bases from V and 5 bases from J; bases unmatched to any gene: 7. Per germline, CDR1 MNHEY and CDR2 SMNVEV (reference sequence). The CDR3 sequence is 14 residues long.